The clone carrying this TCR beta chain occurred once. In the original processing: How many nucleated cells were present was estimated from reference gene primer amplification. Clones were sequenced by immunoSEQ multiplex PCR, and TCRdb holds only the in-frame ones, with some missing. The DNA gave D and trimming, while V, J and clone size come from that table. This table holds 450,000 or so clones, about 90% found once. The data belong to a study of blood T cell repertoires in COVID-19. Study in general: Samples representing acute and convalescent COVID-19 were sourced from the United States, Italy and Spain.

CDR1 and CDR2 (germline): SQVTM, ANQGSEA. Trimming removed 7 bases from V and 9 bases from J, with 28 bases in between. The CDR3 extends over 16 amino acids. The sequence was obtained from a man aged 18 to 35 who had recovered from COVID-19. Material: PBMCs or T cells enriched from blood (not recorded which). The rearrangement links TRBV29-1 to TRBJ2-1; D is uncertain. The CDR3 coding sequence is TGCAGCGGGCTGGCCTCCGGCGGCAAGAGGTTTATTGAGCAGTTCTTC. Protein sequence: CSGLASGGKRFIEQFF.